Frequency places the clone carrying this T cell receptor beta chain as medium-sized. No antigen is known for it. The data derive from a study of T cells in severe cutaneous drug reactions. About the research overall: Patients were recruited from Taiwan, Thailand and Europe between the early 2010s and the late 2010s.

Libraries were made by iRepertoire multiplex PCR with TCR subtype-specific primers for bulk and single-cell sequencing. Multiplex PCR targeting V, D and J genes made bulk TCR beta libraries. With the multiplex PCR reads reprocessed, TCRdb shows one record per CDR3 protein and no DNA. Recorded for this sample: 3,500 to 4,500 distinct CDR3 sequences. This CDR3 contains 17 residues. Germline CDR1 reads MNHEY; CDR2 reads SVGEGT. General study results and limits: Blister cells averaged about 30% and PBMC roughly 5% TRBV12-4 in carbamazepine-induced Stevens-Johnson syndrome or toxic epidermal necrolysis patients. A public TCRbeta CDR3 appeared in all seven CBZ-SJS/TEN blister samples, averaging roughly 14%.

The donors had carbamazepine-induced Stevens-Johnson syndrome or toxic epidermal necrolysis. Sequenced: PBMCs. The sequence was obtained from a human donor with Stevens-Johnson syndrome, a severe cutaneous drug reaction. This chain joins TRBV6-2 or TRBV6-3 and TRBJ2-3; the TRBD2 assignment by TCRdb is unverifiable without DNA. The CDR3 is CASSYSRLAGGADTQYF.